This entry features one TCR beta chain sequence. No antigen is known for it. Separate cDNA molecules each had unique molecular identifiers attached to them. MiXCR, applied by TCRdb to the 5' RACE reads, yields one record per CDR3 protein. The sample lists about 64,000 distinct CDR3 sequences, about 12% occurring once. The entry originates in a study of early T cells in non-severe SARS-CoV-2 infection. Turning to the study itself: From unsorted whole blood, bulk RNA was sequenced, and the chains remained unpaired.

The germline V gene encodes CDR1 SGHTA and CDR2 FQGNSA. This CDR3 has 13 amino acids. The germline V and J ends were trimmed by 2 bases and 3 bases, with 6 bases remaining between them. The study, taken as a whole, reports: Matches to VDJdb favored anti-spike CD8 responses and missed private and CD4 specificities.

The sample was whole blood, taken at baseline. This clonotype was sampled from an adult who was a healthcare worker with PCR-confirmed SARS-CoV-2 infection or an uninfected control (not recorded which). The chain links TRBV7-2 to TRBJ2-3; D gene ambiguous. CDR3 protein: CASSLSLTDTQYF. Here the CDR3 DNA reads TGTGCCAGCAGCTTATCCTTGACAGATACGCAGTATTTT.